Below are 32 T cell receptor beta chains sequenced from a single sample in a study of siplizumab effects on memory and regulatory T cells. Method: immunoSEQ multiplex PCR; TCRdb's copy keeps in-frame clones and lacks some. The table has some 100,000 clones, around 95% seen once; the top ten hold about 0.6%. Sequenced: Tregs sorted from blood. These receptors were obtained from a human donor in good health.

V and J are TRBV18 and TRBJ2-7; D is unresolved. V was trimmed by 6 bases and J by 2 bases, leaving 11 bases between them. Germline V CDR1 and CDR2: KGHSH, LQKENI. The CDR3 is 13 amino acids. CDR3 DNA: TGTGCCAGCTCCCCCGGCCTCACCTACGAGCAGTACTTC. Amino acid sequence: CASSPGLTYEQYF.

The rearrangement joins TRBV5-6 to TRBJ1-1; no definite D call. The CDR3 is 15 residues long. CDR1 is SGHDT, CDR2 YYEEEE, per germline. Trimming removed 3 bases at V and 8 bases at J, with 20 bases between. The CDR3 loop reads CASSSISYESAEAFF. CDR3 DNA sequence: TGTGCCAGCAGCTCCATCTCATATGAAAGCGCAGAAGCTTTCTTT.

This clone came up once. CDR3: CASSYQRSTDTQYF. The DNA of the CDR3 is TGTGCCAGCAGTTACCAGCGAAGCACAGATACGCAGTATTTT. The chain combines TRBV6-5 with TRBJ2-3; no clear D. Germline CDR1 reads MNHEY; CDR2 reads SVGAGI. V lost 2 bases to trimming and J lost 0 bases, with 6 bases between them. There are 14 residues in the CDR3.

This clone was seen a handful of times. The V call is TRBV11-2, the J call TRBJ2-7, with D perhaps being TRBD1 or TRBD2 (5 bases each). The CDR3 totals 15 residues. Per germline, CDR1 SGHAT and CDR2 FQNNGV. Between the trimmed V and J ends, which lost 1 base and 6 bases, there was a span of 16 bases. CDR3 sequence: CASSLGHGTAGEQYF. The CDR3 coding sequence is TGTGCCAGCAGCTTAGGACATGGGACGGCCGGCGAGCAGTACTTC.

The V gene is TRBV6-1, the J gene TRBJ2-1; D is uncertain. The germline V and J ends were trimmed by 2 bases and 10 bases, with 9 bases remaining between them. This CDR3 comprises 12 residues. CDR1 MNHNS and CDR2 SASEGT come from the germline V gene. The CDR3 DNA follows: TGTGCCAGCAGTGAACTAAACGGCGAGCAGTTCTTC. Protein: CASSELNGEQFF.

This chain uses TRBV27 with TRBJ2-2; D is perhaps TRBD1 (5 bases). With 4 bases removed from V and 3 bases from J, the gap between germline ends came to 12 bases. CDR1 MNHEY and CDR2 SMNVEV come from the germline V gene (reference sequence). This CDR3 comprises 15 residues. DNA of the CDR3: TGTGCCAGCAGTTACCTTCAGGGCGACACCGGGGAGCTGTTTTTT. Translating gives CASSYLQGDTGELFF.

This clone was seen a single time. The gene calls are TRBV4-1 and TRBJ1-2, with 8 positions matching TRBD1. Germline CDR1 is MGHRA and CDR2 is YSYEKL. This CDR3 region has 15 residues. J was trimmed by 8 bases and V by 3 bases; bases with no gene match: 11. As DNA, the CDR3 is TGCGCCAGCAGCCAGAGACAGGGGAGGTTTTACGGCTACACCTTC. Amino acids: CASSQRQGRFYGYTF.

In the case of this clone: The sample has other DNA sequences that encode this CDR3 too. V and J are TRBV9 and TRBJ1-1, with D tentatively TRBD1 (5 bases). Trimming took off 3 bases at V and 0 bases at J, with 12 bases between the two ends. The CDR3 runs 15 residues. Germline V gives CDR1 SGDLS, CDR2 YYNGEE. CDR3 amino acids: CASSGRGEVNTEAFF. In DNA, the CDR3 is TGTGCCAGCAGCGGAAGGGGTGAGGTGAACACTGAAGCTTTCTTT.

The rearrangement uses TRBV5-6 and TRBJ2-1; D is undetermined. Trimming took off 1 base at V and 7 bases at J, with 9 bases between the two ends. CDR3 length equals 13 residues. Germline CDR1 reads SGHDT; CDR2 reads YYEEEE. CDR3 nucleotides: TGTGCCAGCAGCTTGACAAGTCGAAATGAGCAGTTCTTC. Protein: CASSLTSRNEQFF.

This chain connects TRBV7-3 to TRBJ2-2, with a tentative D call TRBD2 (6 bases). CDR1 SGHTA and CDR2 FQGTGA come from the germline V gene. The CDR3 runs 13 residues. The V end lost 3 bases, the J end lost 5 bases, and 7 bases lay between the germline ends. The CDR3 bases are TGTGCCAGCAGCTTCAGCGGGACCGGGGAGCTGTTTTTT. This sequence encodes CASSFSGTGELFF.

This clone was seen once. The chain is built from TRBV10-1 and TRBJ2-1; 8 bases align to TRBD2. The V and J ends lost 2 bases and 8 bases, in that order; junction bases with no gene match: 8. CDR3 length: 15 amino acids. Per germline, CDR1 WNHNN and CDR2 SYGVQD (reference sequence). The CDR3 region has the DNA TGCGCCAGCAGTGAGAGGGCGGGAGGACACGATGAGCAGTTCTTC. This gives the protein CASSERAGGHDEQFF.

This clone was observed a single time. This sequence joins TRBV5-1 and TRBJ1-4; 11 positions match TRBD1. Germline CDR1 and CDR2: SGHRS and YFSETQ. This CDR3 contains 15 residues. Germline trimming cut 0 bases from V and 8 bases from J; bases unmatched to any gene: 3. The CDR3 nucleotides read TGCGCCAGCAGCTTGGGTGGGACAGGGGGAGAAAAACTGTTTTTT. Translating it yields CASSLGGTGGEKLFF. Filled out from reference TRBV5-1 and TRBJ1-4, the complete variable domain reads KAGVTQTPRYLIKTRGQQVTLSCSPISGHRSVSWYQQTPGQGLQFLFEYFSETQRNKGNFPGRFSGRQFSNSRSEMNVSTLELGDSALYLCASSLGGTGGEKLFFGSGTQLSVL.

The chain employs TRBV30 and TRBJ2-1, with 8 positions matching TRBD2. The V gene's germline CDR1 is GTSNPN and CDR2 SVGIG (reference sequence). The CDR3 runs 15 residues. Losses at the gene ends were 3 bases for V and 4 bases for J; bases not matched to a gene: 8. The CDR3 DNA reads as TGTGCCTGGAGCGGATTACTAGCGGCATACAATGAGCAGTTCTTC. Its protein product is CAWSGLLAAYNEQFF.

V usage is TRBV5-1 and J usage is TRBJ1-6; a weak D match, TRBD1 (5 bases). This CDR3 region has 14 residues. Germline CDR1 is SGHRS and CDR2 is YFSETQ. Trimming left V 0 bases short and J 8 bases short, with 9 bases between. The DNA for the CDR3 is TGCGCCAGCAGCTTGGTAGGGGTTGATTCACCCCTCCACTTT. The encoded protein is CASSLVGVDSPLHF.

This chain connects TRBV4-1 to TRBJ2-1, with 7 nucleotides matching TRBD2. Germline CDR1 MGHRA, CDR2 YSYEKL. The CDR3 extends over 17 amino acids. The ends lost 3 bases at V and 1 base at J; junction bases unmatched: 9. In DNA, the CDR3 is TGCGCCAGCAGCCAGTCTGGGGGGGAGGTTTCCTACAATGAGCAGTTCTTC. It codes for CASSQSGGEVSYNEQFF.

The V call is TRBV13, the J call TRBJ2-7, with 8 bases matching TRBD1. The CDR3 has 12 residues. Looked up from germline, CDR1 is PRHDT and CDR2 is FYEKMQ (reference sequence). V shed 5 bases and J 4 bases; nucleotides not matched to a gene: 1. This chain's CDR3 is CASSRQGYEQYF. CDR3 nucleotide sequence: TGTGCCAGCAGCCGACAGGGGTACGAGCAGTACTTC.

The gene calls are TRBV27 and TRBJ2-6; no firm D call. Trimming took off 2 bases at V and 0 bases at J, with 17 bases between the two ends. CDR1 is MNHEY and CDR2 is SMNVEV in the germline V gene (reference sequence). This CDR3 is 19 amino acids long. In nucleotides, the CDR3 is TGTGCCAGCAGTTTAGCGGACCGCAAATTAGGCTCTGGGGCCAACGTCCTGACTTTC. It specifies CASSLADRKLGSGANVLTF.

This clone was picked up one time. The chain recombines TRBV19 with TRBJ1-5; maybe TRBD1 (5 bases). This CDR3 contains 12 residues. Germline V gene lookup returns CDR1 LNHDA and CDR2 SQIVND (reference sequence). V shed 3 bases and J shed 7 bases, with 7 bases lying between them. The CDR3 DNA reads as TGTGCCAGTAGTATTAGGGGCCAGCCCCAGCATTTT. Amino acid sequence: CASSIRGQPQHF.

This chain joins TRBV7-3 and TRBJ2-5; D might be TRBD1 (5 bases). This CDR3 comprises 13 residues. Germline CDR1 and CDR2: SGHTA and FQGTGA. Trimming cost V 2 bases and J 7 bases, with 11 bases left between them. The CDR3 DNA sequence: TGTGCCAGCAGCTTAGACAGTTTGGGGACCCAGTACTTC. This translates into CASSLDSLGTQYF. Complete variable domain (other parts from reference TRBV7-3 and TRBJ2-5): GAGVSQTPSNKVTEKGKYVELRCDPISGHTALYWYRQSLGQGPEFLIYFQGTGAADDSGLPNDRFFAVRPEGSVSTLKIQRTERGDSAVYLCASSLDSLGTQYFGPGTRLLVL.

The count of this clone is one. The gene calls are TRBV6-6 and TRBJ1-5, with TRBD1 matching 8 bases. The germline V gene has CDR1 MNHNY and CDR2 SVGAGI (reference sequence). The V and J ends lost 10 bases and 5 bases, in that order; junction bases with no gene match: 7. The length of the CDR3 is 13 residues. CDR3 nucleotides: TGTGCCACCCAGACAGGGGAAGATCAGCCCCAGCATTTT. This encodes CATQTGEDQPQHF.

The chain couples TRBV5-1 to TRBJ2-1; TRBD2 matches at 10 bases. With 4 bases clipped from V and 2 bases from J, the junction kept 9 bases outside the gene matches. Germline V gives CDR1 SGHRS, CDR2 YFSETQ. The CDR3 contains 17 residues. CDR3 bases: TGCGCCAGCAGCCCAGGAGCGGGAGGGATTACCTACAATGAGCAGTTCTTC. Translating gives CASSPGAGGITYNEQFF.

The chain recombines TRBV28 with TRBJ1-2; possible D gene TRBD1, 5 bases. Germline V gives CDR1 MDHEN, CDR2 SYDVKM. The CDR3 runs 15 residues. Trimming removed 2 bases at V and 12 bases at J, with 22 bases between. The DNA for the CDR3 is TGTGCCAGCAGTTTACTGGGCCGGGACCGTGCGCTTCACACCTTC. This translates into CASSLLGRDRALHTF.

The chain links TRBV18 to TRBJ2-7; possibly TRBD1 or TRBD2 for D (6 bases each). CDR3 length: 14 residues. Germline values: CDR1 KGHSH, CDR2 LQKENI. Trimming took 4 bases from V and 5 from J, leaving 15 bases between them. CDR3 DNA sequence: TGTGCCAGCTCACGCCTAACAGGGAGGCACGAGCAGTACTTC. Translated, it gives CASSRLTGRHEQYF.

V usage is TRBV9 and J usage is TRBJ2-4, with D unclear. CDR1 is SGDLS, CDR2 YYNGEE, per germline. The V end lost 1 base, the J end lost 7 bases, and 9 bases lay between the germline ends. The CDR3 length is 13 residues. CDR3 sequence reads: CASSVSPTNIQYF. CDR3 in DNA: TGTGCCAGCAGCGTATCCCCAACCAACATTCAGTACTTC.

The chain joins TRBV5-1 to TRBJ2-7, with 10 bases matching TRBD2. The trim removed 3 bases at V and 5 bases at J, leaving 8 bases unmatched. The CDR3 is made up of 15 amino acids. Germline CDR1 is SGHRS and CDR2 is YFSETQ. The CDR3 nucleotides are TGCGCCAGCAGCTCGGCTAGCGGGAGACTTGACGAGCAGTACTTC. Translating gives CASSSASGRLDEQYF.

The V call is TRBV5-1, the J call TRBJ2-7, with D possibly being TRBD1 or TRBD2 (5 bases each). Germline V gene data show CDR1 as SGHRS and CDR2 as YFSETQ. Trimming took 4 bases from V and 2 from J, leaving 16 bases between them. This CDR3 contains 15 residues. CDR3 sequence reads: CASSTIRDPTYEQYF. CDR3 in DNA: TGCGCCAGCAGCACTATACGGGACCCAACCTACGAGCAGTACTTC.

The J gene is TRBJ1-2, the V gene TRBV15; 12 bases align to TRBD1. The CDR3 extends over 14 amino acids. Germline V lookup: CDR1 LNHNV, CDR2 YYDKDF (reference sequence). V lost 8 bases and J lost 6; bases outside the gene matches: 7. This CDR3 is CATAPGQGANGYTF. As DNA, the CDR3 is TGTGCCACCGCCCCGGGACAGGGGGCGAATGGCTACACCTTC.

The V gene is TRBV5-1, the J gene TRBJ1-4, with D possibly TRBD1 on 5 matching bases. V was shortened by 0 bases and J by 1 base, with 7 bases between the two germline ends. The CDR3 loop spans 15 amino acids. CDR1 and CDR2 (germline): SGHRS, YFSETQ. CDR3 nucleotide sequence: TGCGCCAGCAGCTTGGCGAGGGGAACTAATGAAAAACTGTTTTTT. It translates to CASSLARGTNEKLFF.

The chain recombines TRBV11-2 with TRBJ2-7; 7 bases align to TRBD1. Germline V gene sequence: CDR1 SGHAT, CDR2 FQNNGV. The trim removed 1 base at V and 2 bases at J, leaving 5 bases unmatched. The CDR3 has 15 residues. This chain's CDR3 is CASSLAGTETYEQYF. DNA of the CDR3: TGTGCCAGCAGCTTAGCGGGGACAGAAACCTACGAGCAGTACTTC.

The CDR3 loop is CASSAGQPEAFF. CDR3 DNA: TGTGCCAGTAGCGCGGGGCAGCCTGAAGCTTTCTTT. The J gene is TRBJ1-1, the V gene TRBV19; maybe TRBD1 (5 bases). The CDR3 has 12 residues. The germline V gene has CDR1 LNHDA and CDR2 SQIVND (reference sequence). V was pared by 6 bases and J by 6 bases, with 11 bases between.

DNA of the CDR3: TGTGCCAGCAGGAGGACAGGGCTTGACTATGGCTACACCTTC. It specifies CASRRTGLDYGYTF. V gene TRBV28 combines with J gene TRBJ1-2; 8 nucleotides line up with TRBD1. The CDR3 loop spans 14 amino acids. The germline gives CDR1 MDHEN, CDR2 SYDVKM. J lost 3 bases, V lost 6 bases, and 6 bases had no gene match.

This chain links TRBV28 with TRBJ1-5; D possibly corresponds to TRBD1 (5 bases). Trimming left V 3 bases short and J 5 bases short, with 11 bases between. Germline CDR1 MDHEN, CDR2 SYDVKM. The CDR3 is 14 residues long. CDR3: CASSFGGTDQPQHF. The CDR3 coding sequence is TGTGCCAGCAGTTTTGGGGGAACGGATCAGCCCCAGCATTTT.